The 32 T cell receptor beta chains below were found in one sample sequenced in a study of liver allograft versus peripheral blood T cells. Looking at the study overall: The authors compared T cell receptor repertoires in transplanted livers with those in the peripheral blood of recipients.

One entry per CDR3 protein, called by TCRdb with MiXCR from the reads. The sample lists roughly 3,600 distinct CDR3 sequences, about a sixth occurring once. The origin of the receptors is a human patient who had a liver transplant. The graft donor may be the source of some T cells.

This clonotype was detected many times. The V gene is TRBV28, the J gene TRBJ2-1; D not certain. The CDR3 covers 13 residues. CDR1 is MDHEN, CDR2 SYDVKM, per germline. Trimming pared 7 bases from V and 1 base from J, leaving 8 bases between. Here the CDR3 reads CASTGISYNEQFF. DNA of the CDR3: TGTGCCAGCACTGGGATTTCCTACAATGAGCAGTTCTTC. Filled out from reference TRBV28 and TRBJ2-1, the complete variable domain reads DVKVTQSSRYLVKRTGEKVFLECVQDMDHENMFWYRQDPGLGLRLIYFSYDVKMKEKGDIPEGYSVSREKKERFSLILESASTNQTSMYLCASTGISYNEQFFGPGTRLTVL.

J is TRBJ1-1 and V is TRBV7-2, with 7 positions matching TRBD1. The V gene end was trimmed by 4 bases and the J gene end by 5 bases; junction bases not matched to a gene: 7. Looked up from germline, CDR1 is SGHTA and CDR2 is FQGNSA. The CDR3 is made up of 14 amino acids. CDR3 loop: CASSSRQGWTEAFF. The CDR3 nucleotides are TGTGCCAGCAGCTCCCGACAGGGCTGGACTGAAGCTTTCTTT.

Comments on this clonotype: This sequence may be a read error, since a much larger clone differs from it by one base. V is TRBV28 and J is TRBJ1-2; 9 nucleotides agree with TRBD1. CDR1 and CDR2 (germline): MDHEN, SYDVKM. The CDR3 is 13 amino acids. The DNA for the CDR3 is TGTGCCAGCAGCGGGACAGGGTTCTCTGGCTTCACCTTC. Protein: CASSGTGFSGFTF.

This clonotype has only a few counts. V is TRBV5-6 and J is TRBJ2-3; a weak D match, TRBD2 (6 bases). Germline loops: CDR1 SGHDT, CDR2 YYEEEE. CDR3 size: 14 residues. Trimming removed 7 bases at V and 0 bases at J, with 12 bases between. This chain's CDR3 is CASEPEGSTDTQYF. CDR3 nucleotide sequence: TGTGCCAGCGAACCGGAGGGAAGCACAGATACGCAGTATTTT. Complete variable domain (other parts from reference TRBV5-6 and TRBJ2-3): DAGVTQSPTHLIKTRGQQVTLRCSPKSGHDTVSWYQQALGQGPQFIFQYYEEEERQRGNFPDRFSGHQFPNYSSELNVNALLLGDSALYLCASEPEGSTDTQYFGPGTRLTVL.

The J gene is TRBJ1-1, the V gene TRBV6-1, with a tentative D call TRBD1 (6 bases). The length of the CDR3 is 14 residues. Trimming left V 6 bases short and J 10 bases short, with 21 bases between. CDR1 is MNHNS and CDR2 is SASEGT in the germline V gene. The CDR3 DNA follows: TGTGCCAGCAGGGATCAGGGGATTCTAGGTGGAGCTTTCTTT. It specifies CASRDQGILGGAFF.

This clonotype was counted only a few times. CDR3 residues: CASSFGGPGEQYF. DNA for the CDR3: TGTGCCAGCAGTTTTGGGGGGCCAGGGGAGCAGTACTTC. This chain uses TRBV12-3 or TRBV12-4 with TRBJ2-7, with D perhaps TRBD1 or TRBD2 (6 bases each). The CDR3 sequence is 13 residues long. Trimming removed 3 bases at V and 7 bases at J, with 13 bases between.

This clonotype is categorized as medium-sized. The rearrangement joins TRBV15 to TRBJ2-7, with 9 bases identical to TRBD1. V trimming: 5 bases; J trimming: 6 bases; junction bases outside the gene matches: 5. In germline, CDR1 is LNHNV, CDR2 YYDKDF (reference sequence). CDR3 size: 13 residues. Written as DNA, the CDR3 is TGTGCCACCAGCCGGGACAGGGCCGGCGAGCAGTACTTC. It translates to CATSRDRAGEQYF.

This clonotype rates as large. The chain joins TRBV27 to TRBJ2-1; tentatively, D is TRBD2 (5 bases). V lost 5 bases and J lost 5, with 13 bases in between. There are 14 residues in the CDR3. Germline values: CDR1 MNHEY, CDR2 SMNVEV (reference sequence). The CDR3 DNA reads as TGTGCCAGCAGTCCCCGGACTCCAAACAATGAGCAGTTCTTC. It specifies CASSPRTPNNEQFF.

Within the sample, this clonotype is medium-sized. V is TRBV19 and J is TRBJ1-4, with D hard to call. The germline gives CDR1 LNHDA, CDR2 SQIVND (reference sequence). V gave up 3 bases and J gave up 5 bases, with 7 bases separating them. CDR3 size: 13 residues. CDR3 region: CASSITSNEKLFF. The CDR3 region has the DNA TGTGCCAGTAGTATTACCTCGAATGAAAAACTGTTTTTT.

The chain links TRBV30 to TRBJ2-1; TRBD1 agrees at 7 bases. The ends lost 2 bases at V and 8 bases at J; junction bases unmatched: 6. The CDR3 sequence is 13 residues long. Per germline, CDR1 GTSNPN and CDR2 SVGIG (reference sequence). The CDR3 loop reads CAWSLVGGDEQFF. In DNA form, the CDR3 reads TGTGCCTGGAGTCTAGTAGGGGGCGATGAGCAGTTCTTC.

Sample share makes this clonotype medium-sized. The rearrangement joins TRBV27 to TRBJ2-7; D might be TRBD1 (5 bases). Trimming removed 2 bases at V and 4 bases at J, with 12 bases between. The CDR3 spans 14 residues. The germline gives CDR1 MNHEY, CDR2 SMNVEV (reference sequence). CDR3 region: CASSLQGFGYEQYF. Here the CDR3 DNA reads TGTGCCAGCAGTTTACAGGGTTTTGGGTACGAGCAGTACTTC.

Here the CDR3 reads CASSYPTRVTEAFF. DNA for the CDR3: TGTGCCAGCAGTTACCCCACGCGGGTCACTGAAGCTTTCTTT. The chain combines TRBV28 with TRBJ1-1; no clear D gene. V was trimmed by 4 bases and J by 4 bases, leaving 13 bases between them. The V gene's germline CDR1 is MDHEN and CDR2 SYDVKM. The length of the CDR3 is 14 residues.

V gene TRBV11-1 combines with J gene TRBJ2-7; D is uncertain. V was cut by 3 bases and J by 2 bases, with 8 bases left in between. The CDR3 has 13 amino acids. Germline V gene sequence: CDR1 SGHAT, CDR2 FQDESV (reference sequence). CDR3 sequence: CASSFERTYEQYF. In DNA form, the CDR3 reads TGTGCCAGCAGCTTCGAGCGAACCTACGAGCAGTACTTC.

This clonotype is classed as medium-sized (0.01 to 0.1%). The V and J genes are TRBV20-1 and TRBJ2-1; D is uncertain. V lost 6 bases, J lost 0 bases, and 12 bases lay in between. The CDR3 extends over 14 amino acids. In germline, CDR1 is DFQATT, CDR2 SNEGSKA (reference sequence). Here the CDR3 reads CSASTWDSYNEQFF. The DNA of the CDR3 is TGCAGTGCCAGTACTTGGGACTCCTACAATGAGCAGTTCTTC.

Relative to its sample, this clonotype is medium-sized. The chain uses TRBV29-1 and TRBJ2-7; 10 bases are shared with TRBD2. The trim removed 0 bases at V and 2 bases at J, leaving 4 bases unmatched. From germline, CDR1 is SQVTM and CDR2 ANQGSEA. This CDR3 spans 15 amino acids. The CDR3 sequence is CSVEDPAGGTYEQYF. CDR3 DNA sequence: TGCAGCGTTGAAGATCCAGCGGGAGGGACCTACGAGCAGTACTTC.

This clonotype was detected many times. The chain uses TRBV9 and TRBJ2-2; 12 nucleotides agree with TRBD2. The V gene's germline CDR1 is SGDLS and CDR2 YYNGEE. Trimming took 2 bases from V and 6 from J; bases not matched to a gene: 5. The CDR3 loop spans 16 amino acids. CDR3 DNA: TGTGCCAGCAGCGTCTCTAGCGGGGGGGCATCCGGGGAGCTGTTTTTT. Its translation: CASSVSSGGASGELFF.

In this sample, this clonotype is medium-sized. This CDR3 reads CASSLGRSSYNSPLHF. The DNA of the CDR3 is TGTGCCAGCAGCTTGGGGCGGAGCTCCTATAATTCACCCCTCCACTTT. The rearrangement uses TRBV11-1 and TRBJ1-6, with a weak D call TRBD1 (5 bases). The CDR3 extends over 16 amino acids. The germline V gene has CDR1 SGHAT and CDR2 FQDESV (reference sequence). V shed 3 bases and J shed 0 bases, with 9 bases lying between them.

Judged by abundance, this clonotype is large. The CDR3, as DNA: TGTGCCAGCAGTTTCAGGAGTTCAACTAATGAAAAACTGTTTTTT. As protein: CASSFRSSTNEKLFF. This chain links TRBV28 with TRBJ1-4; D not certain. V was clipped by 3 bases and J by 0 bases, with 8 bases between them. CDR1 MDHEN and CDR2 SYDVKM come from the germline V gene. The CDR3 spans 15 residues.

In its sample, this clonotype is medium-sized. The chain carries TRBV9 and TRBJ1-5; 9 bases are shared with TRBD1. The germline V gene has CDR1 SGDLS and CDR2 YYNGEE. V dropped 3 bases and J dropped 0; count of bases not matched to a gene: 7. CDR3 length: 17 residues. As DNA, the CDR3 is TGTGCCAGCAGCGCGGGACAGGGACCATATAGCAATCAGCCCCAGCATTTT. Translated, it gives CASSAGQGPYSNQPQHF.

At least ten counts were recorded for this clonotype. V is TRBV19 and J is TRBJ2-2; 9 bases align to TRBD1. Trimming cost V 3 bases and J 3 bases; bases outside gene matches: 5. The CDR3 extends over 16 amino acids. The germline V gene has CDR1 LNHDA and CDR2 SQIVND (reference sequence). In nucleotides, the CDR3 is TGTGCCAGTAGTATTTGGGACAGGGCTTACACCGGGGAGCTGTTTTTT. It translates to CASSIWDRAYTGELFF. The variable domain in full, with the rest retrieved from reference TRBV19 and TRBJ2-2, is DGGITQSPKYLFRKEGQNVTLSCEQNLNHDAMYWYRQDPGQGLRLIYYSQIVNDFQKGDIAEGYSVSREKKESFPLTVTSAQKNPTAFYLCASSIWDRAYTGELFFGEGSRLTVL.

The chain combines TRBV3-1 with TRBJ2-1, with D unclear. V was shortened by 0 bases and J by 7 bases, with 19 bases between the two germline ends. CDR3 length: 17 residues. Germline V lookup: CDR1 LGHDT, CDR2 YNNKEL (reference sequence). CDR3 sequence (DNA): TGTGCCAGCAGCCAAGATCCTGGCCCTCGGCCCGGGAATGAGCAGTTCTTC. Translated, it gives CASSQDPGPRPGNEQFF.

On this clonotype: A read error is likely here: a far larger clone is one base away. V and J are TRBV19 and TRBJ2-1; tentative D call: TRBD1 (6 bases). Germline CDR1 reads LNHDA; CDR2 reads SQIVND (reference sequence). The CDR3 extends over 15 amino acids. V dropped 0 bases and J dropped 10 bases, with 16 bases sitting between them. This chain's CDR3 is CASSIDQGPYYEQFF. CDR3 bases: TGTGCCAGTAGTATAGATCAGGGGCCCTACTACGAGCAGTTCTTC.

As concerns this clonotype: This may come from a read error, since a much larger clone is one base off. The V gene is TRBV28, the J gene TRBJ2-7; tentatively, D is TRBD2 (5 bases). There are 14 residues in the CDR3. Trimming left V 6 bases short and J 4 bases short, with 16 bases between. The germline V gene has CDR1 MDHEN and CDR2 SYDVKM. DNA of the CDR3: TGTGCCAGCAGCTCCGGGATAGGCTTGTACGAGCAGTACTTC. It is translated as CASSSGIGLYEQYF.

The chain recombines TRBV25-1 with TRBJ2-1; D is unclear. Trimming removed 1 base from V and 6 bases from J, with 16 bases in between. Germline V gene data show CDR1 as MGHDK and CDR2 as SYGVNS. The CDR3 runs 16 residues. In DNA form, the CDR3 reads TGTGCCAGCAGTGAATTTGGAGAGGCCTACGGCAATGAGCAGTTCTTC. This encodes CASSEFGEAYGNEQFF.

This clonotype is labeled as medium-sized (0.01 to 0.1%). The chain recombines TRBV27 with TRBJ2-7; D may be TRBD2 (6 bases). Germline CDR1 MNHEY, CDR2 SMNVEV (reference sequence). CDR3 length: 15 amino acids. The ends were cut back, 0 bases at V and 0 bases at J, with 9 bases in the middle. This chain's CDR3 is CASSLSSTSSYEQYF. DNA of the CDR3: TGTGCCAGCAGTTTATCCTCGACTAGCTCCTACGAGCAGTACTTC.

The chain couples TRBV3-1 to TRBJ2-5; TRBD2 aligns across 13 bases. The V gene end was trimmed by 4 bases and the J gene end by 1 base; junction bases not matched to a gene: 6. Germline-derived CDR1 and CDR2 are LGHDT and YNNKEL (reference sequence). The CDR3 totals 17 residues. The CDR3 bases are TGTGCCAGCAGCCCCGGGACTAGCGGGACACCCCAAGAGACCCAGTACTTC. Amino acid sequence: CASSPGTSGTPQETQYF.

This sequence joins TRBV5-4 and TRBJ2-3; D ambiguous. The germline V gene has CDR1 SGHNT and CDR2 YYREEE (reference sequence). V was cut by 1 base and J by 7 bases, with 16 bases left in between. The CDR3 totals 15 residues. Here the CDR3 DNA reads TGTGCCAGCAGCTTGCCAGCGTCGGGCGGATATACGCAGTATTTT. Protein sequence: CASSLPASGGYTQYF.

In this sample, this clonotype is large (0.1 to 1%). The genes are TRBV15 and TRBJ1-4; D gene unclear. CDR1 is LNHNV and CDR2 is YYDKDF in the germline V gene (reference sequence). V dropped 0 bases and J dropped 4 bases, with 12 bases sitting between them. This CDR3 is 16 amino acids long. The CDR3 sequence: CATSRDREGFNEKLFF. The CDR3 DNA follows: TGTGCCACCAGCAGAGATCGAGAGGGTTTTAATGAAAAACTGTTTTTT. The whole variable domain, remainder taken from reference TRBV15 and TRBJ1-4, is DAMVIQNPRYQVTQFGKPVTLSCSQTLNHNVMYWYQQKSSQAPKLLFHYYDKDFNNEADTPDNFQSRRPNTSFCFLDIRSPGLGDTAMYLCATSRDREGFNEKLFFGSGTQLSVL.

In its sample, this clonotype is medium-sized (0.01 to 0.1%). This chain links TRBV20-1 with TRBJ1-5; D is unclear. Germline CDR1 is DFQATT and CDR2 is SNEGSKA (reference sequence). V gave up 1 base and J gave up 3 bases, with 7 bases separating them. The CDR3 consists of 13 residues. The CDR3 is CSARGTDNQPQHF. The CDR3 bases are TGCAGTGCTAGAGGAACAGACAATCAGCCCCAGCATTTT.

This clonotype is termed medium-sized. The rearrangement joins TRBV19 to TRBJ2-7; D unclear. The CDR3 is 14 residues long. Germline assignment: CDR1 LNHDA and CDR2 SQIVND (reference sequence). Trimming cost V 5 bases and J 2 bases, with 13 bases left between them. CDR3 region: CASSQPDRTYEQYF. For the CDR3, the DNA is TGTGCCAGTAGTCAACCTGACCGGACCTACGAGCAGTACTTC.

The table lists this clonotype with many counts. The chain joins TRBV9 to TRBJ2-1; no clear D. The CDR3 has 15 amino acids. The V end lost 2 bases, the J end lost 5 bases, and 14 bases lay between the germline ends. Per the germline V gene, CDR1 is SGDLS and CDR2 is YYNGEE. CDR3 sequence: CASSVSNRMDNEQFF. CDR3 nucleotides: TGTGCCAGCAGCGTTTCAAATCGGATGGACAATGAGCAGTTCTTC.

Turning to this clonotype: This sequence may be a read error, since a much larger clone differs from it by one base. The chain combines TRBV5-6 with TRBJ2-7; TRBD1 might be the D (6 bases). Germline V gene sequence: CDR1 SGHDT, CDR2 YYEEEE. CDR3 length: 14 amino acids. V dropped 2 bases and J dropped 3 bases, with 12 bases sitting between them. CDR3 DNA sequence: TGTGCCAGCAGCTTCAGGGGCGGCCACTACGAGCAGTACTTC. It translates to CASSFRGGHYEQYF.